These 13 T cell receptor beta chains share one sample of origin, sequenced in a study of blood T cell repertoires in COVID-19. Assay used: immunoSEQ multiplex PCR; TCRdb lists only in-frame clones, some missing. The table lists approximately 52,000 clones, about 91% of them singletons. Input material: peripheral blood. Receptors originate from a middle-aged man with active COVID-19.

This rearrangement joins TRBV11-2 to TRBJ1-1; 8 nucleotides match TRBD1. Germline V gives CDR1 SGHAT, CDR2 FQNNGV. The V gene end was trimmed by 4 bases and the J gene end by 4 bases; junction bases not matched to a gene: 2. The CDR3 consists of 13 residues. The CDR3 protein is CASSSDRVTEAFF. CDR3 sequence (DNA): TGTGCCAGCAGCTCGGACAGGGTCACTGAAGCTTTCTTT.

The chain recombines TRBV7-9 with TRBJ1-2; D call uncertain. The CDR3 covers 13 residues. V lost 5 bases to trimming and J lost 3 bases, with 10 bases between them. Germline CDR1 reads SEHNR; CDR2 reads FQNEAQ (reference sequence). The CDR3, as DNA: TGTGCCAGCAGCACTCTCGGGGACTATGGCTACACCTTC. This codes for CASSTLGDYGYTF.

This chain links TRBV29-1 with TRBJ1-2, with D perhaps matching TRBD1 (6 bases). The CDR3 sequence is 14 residues long. CDR1 and CDR2 (germline): SQVTM, ANQGSEA. With 7 bases removed from V and 5 bases from J, the gap between germline ends came to 20 bases. CDR3 sequence reads: CSARTAQGQYGYTF. As DNA, the CDR3 is TGCAGCGCCCGGACCGCACAGGGTCAATATGGCTACACCTTC.

The chain carries TRBV12-3 or TRBV12-4 and TRBJ1-3; D is uncertain. The CDR3 covers 11 residues. The V end was cut by 4 bases, the J end by 4 bases, with 2 bases between. In DNA form, the CDR3 reads TGTGCCAGCAGTTCGGGAAACACCATATATTTT. Its protein is CASSSGNTIYF.

V is TRBV2 and J is TRBJ2-7, with a weak D call TRBD2 (7 bases). There are 16 residues in the CDR3. Germline lookup yields CDR1 SNHLY and CDR2 FYNNEI. Between the trimmed V and J ends, which lost 3 bases and 4 bases, there was a span of 19 bases. The CDR3 loop reads CASSEGGLAVGYEQYF. In nucleotides, the CDR3 is TGTGCCAGCAGTGAGGGGGGGCTCGCTGTTGGGTACGAGCAGTACTTC. Full variable domain (missing parts from reference TRBV2 and TRBJ2-7): EPEVTQTPSHQVTQMGQEVILRCVPISNHLYFYWYRQILGQKVEFLVSFYNNEISEKSEIFDDQFSVERPDGSNFTLKIRSTKLEDSAMYFCASSEGGLAVGYEQYFGPGTRLTVT.

This rearrangement joins TRBV7-9 to TRBJ2-1, with 7 nucleotides matching TRBD2. After removal of 5 bases from V and 0 bases from J, the junction contained 10 bases not matched to a gene. Germline V lookup: CDR1 SEHNR, CDR2 FQNEAQ (reference sequence). The length of the CDR3 is 17 residues. The CDR3 sequence is CASSQRAGMSSYNEQFF. CDR3 bases: TGTGCCAGCAGCCAAAGAGCGGGGATGAGCTCCTACAATGAGCAGTTCTTC.

The rearrangement links TRBV7-9 to TRBJ2-4; weak D call: TRBD2 (6 bases). Germline assignment: CDR1 SEHNR and CDR2 FQNEAQ (reference sequence). The CDR3 is made up of 16 amino acids. V shed 2 bases and J shed 5 bases, with 16 bases lying between them. The CDR3 region is CASSLHAPGGQNIQYF. CDR3 bases: TGTGCCAGCAGCTTACACGCACCCGGAGGGCAAAACATTCAGTACTTC.

V and J are TRBV7-9 and TRBJ1-2; D ambiguous. Germline-derived CDR1 and CDR2 are SEHNR and FQNEAQ (reference sequence). V was clipped by 4 bases and J by 8 bases, with 17 bases between them. The CDR3 runs to 14 residues. CDR3 amino acids: CASSYRGREDGYTF. The CDR3 DNA sequence: TGTGCCAGCAGCTATCGGGGAAGGGAGGACGGCTACACCTTC.

The rearrangement links TRBV7-2 to TRBJ2-3; D may be TRBD2 (6 bases). Per germline, CDR1 SGHTA and CDR2 FQGNSA. V was trimmed by 3 bases and J by 2 bases, leaving 12 bases between them. This CDR3 contains 15 residues. In DNA, the CDR3 is TGTGCCAGCAGCTTTGGGACTGCCAACACAGATACGCAGTATTTT. It codes for CASSFGTANTDTQYF.

This chain joins TRBV19 and TRBJ2-2; D ambiguous. V gave up 5 bases and J gave up 2 bases, with 18 bases separating them. The CDR3 extends over 17 amino acids. In germline, CDR1 is LNHDA, CDR2 SQIVND (reference sequence). CDR3 bases: TGTGCCAGTAGTCACTACGATGGGTGGCGCAACACCGGGGAGCTGTTTTTT. Translation gives CASSHYDGWRNTGELFF. Using reference TRBV19 and TRBJ2-2 for the parts outside the CDR3, the full variable domain is DGGITQSPKYLFRKEGQNVTLSCEQNLNHDAMYWYRQDPGQGLRLIYYSQIVNDFQKGDIAEGYSVSREKKESFPLTVTSAQKNPTAFYLCASSHYDGWRNTGELFFGEGSRLTVL.

The genes are TRBV28 and TRBJ2-3; D may be TRBD2 (6 bases). Germline V lookup: CDR1 MDHEN, CDR2 SYDVKM. The CDR3 runs 14 residues. The ends were cut back, 3 bases at V and 0 bases at J, with 7 bases in the middle. The CDR3 is CASSLRGSTDTQYF. The CDR3 DNA sequence: TGTGCCAGCAGTTTGCGGGGAAGCACAGATACGCAGTATTTT.

The gene calls are TRBV24-1 and TRBJ1-5; possibly TRBD1 for D (5 bases). The V end lost 3 bases, the J end lost 3 bases, and 14 bases lay between the germline ends. The CDR3 is 16 amino acids. Germline V gene lookup returns CDR1 KGHDR and CDR2 SFDVKD. The CDR3 protein is CATSDLTGGYNQPQHF. CDR3 DNA: TGTGCCACCAGTGATCTCACCGGGGGTTACAATCAGCCCCAGCATTTT.

This rearrangement joins TRBV15 to TRBJ2-1; D call uncertain. Germline V gene data show CDR1 as LNHNV and CDR2 as YYDKDF (reference sequence). Trimming stripped 3 bases from V and 0 bases from J, with 6 bases between. This CDR3 has 14 residues. The CDR3 DNA sequence: TGTGCCACCAGCAGGGCTAGCTCCTACAATGAGCAGTTCTTC. This encodes CATSRASSYNEQFF.